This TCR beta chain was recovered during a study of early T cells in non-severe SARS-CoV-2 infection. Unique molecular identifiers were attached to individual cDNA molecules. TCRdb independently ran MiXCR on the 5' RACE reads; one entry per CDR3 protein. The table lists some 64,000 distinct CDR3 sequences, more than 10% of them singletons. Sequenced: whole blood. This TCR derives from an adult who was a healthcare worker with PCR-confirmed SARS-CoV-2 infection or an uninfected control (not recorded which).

The DNA of the CDR3 is TGTGCCAGCAGTGAAGCCGGCGGTAACTCTGGAAACACCATATATTTT. The encoded protein is CASSEAGGNSGNTIYF. This sequence joins TRBV6-1 and TRBJ1-3; D uncertain. The CDR3 is 16 residues long. Germline V gene lookup returns CDR1 MNHNS and CDR2 SASEGT. V lost 0 bases, J lost 0 bases, and 9 bases lay in between.